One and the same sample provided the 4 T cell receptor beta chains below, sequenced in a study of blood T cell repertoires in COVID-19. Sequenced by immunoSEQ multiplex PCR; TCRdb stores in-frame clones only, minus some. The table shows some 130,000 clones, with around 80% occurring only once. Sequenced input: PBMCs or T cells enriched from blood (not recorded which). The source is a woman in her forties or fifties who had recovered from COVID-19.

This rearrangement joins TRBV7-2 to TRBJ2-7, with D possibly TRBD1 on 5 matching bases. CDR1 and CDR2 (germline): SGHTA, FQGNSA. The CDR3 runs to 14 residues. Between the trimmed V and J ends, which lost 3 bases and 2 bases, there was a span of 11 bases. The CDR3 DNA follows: TGTGCCAGCAGCTTTTTCCCAGGGACCTACGAGCAGTACGTC. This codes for CASSFFPGTYEQYV.

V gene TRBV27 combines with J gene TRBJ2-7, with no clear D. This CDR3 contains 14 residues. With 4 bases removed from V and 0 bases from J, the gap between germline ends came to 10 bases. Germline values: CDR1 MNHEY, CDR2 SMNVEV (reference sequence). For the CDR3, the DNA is TGTGCCAGCAGTTCCTCAGCGTACTCCTACGAGCAGTACTTC. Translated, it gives CASSSSAYSYEQYF.

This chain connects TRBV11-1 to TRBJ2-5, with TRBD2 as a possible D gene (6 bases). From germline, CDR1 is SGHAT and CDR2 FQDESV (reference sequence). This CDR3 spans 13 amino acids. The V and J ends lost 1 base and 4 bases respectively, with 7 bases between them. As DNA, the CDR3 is TGTGCCAGCAGCTTAGATAGCGGAGAGACCCAGTACTTC. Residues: CASSLDSGETQYF.

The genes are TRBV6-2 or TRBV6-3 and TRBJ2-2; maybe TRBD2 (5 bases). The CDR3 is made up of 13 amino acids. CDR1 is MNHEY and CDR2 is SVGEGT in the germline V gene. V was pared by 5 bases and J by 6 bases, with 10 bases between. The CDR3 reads CASSRTGAGELFF. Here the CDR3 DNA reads TGTGCCAGCAGTCGGACCGGGGCCGGGGAGCTGTTTTTT.